The T cell receptor (beta chain) under discussion was sequenced for a study of Graves' ophthalmopathy and Graves' hyperthyroidism. Moderate-to-severe activity, CAS ≥3, NOSPECS ≥4 and a duration under 3 months were seen in donors with ophthalmopathy. Other autoimmune diseases, uncontrolled infections, pregnancy or lactation ruled patients out of participation. Study observations and caveats: Sensitivity reached approximately 85% and specificity around 81% for a 13-signature model separating ophthalmopathy from stable hyperthyroidism. The study's model predicted ophthalmopathy progression at roughly 64% sensitivity and 72% to 75% specificity.

V shed 6 bases and J shed 4 bases, with 12 bases lying between them. The germline gives CDR1 SEHNR, CDR2 FQNEAQ (reference sequence). The CDR3 is 13 amino acids. This clonotype showed up many times. Antigen specificity is unknown. TCR beta CDR3 regions were amplified from RNA transcripts. An opening RT-PCR round employed HTBI primers and preceded a second-round multiplex PCR. One entry per CDR3 protein, called by TCRdb with MiXCR from the multiplex PCR reads. The sample has a few hundred thousand distinct CDR3 sequences; under 20% are singletons. The chain has TRBV7-9 and TRBJ1-1, with no clear D. The TCR was taken from an adult man with Graves' ophthalmopathy. What was sequenced was peripheral blood. CDR3 loop: CASRPDVPTEAFF. The DNA for the CDR3 is TGTGCCAGCAGACCCGACGTCCCCACTGAAGCTTTCTTT.